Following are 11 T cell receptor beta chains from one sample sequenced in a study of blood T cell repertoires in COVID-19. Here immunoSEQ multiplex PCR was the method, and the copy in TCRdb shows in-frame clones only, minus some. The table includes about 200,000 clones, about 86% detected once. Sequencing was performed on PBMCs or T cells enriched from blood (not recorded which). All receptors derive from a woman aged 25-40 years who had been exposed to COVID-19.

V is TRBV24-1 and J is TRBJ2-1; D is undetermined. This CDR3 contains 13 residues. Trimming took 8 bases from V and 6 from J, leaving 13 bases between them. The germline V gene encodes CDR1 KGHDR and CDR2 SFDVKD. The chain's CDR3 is CATTAMNSNEQFF. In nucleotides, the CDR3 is TGTGCCACCACTGCTATGAACTCCAATGAGCAGTTCTTC.

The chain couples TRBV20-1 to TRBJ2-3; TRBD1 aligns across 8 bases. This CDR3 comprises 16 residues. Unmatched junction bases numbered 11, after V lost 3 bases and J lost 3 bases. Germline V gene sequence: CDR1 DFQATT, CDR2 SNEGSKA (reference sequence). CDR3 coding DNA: TGCAGTGCTAGTTCCAGGGGGCGCGATGGGACAGATACGCAGTATTTT. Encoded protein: CSASSRGRDGTDTQYF.

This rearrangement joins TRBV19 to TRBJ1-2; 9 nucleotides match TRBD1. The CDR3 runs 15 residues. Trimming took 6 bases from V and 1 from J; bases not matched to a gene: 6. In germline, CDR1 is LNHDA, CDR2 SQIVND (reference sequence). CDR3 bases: TGTGCCAGTAGGCTACAGGGGGCTAGTAACTATGGCTACACCTTC. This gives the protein CASRLQGASNYGYTF.

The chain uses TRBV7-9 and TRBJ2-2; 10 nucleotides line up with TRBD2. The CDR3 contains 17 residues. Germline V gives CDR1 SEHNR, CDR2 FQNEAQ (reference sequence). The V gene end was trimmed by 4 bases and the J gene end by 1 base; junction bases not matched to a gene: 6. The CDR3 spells CASSYSLAGKNTGELFF. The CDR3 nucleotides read TGTGCCAGCAGCTACTCACTAGCGGGGAAGAACACCGGGGAGCTGTTTTTT.

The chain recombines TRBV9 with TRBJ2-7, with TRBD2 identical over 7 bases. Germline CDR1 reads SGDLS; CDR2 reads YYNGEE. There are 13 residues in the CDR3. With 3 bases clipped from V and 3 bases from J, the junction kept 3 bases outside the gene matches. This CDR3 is CASSGGDYYEQYF. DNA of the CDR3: TGTGCCAGCAGCGGGGGGGACTACTACGAGCAGTACTTC.

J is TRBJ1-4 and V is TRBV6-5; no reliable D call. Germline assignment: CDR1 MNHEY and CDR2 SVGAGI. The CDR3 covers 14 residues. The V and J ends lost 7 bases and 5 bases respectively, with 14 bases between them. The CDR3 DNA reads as TGTGCCAGCAAAGCCGGACTCTTCAATGAAAAACTGTTTTTT. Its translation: CASKAGLFNEKLFF.

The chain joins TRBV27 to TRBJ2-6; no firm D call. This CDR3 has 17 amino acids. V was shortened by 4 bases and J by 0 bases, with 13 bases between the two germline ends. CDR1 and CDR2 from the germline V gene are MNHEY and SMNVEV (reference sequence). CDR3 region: CASSWAQQISGANVLTF. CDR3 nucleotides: TGTGCCAGCAGTTGGGCTCAACAGATCTCTGGGGCCAACGTCCTGACTTTC. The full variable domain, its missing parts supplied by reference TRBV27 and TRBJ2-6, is EAQVTQNPRYLITVTGKKLTVTCSQNMNHEYMSWYRQDPGLGLRQIYYSMNVEVTDKGDVPEGYKVSRKEKRNFPLILESPSPNQTSLYFCASSWAQQISGANVLTFGAGSRLTVL.

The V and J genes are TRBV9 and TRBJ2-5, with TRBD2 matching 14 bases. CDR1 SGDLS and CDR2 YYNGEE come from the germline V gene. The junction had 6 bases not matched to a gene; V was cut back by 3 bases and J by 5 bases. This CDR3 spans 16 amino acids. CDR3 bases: TGTGCCAGCAGCGAGACTAGCGGGGGGGCGTGGGAGACCCAGTACTTC. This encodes CASSETSGGAWETQYF.

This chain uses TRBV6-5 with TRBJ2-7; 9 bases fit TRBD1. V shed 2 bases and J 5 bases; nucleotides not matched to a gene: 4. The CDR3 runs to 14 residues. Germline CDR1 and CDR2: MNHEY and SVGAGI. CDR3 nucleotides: TGTGCCAGCAGTTACGGACAGGGGCGGAACGAGCAGTACTTC. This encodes CASSYGQGRNEQYF.

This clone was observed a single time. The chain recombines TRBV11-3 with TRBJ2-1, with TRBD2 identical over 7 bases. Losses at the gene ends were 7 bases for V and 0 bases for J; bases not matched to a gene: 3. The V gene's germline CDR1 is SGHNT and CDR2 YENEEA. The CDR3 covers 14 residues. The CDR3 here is CASNGGGSYNEQFF. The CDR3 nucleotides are TGTGCCAGCAATGGGGGGGGCTCCTACAATGAGCAGTTCTTC.

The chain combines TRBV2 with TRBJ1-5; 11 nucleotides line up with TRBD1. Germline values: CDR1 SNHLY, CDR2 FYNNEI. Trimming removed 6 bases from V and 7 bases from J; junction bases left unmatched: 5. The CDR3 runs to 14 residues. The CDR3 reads CASRGDRGGQPQHF. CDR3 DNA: TGTGCCAGCAGGGGGGACAGGGGGGGCCAGCCCCAGCATTTT.